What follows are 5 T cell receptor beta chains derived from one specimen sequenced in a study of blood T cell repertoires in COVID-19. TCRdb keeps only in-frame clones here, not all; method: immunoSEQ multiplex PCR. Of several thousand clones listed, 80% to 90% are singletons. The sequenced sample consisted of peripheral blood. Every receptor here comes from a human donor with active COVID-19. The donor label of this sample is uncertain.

For the CDR3, the DNA is TGTGCCAGCAGCTTAGCGGCGGGGGGGCCAGAGACCCAGTACTTC. Translated: CASSLAAGGPETQYF. V is TRBV7-2 and J is TRBJ2-5; TRBD2 matches 9 bases. Trimming took 0 bases from V and 4 from J; bases not matched to a gene: 3. The V gene's germline CDR1 is SGHTA and CDR2 FQGNSA. The CDR3 length is 15 residues.

The CDR3 is CASKGGDTAGETQYF. In DNA form, the CDR3 reads TGCGCCAGCAAGGGTGGGGACACGGCGGGAGAGACCCAGTACTTC. The chain is built from TRBV5-1 and TRBJ2-5, with a possible D match to TRBD1 (6 bases). The V gene lost 6 bases and the J gene lost 4 bases, with 19 bases spanning the gap. Germline V gives CDR1 SGHRS, CDR2 YFSETQ. The CDR3 runs to 15 residues.

This CDR3 is CASSNHRGLYNEQFF. The CDR3 nucleotides read TGTGCCAGTAGTAACCACAGGGGGCTCTACAATGAGCAGTTCTTC. This chain uses TRBV19 with TRBJ2-1, with 9 positions matching TRBD1. The CDR3 is made up of 15 amino acids. V dropped 4 bases and J dropped 3; count of bases not matched to a gene: 4. Germline V gives CDR1 LNHDA, CDR2 SQIVND (reference sequence).

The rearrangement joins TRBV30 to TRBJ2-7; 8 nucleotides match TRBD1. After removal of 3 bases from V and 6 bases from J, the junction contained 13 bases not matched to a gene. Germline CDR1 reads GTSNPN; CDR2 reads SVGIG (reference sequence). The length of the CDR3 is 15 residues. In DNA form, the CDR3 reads TGTGCCTGGAGCGTAATCTCTGGACAGGGCGGCGAGCAGTACTTC. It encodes CAWSVISGQGGEQYF.

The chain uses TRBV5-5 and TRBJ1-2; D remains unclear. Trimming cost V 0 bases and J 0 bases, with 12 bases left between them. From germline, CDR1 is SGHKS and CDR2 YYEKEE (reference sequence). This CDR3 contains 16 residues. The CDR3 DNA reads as TGTGCCAGCAGCTTGGCGGCGGGGTTTGCTAACTATGGCTACACCTTC. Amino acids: CASSLAAGFANYGYTF. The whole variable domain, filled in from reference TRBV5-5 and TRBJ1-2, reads DAGVTQSPTHLIKTRGQQVTLRCSPISGHKSVSWYQQVLGQGPQFIFQYYEKEERGRGNFPDRFSARQFPNYSSELNVNALLLGDSALYLCASSLAAGFANYGYTFGSGTRLTVV.